This T cell receptor (beta chain) was identified during a study of blood T cell repertoires in COVID-19. On the study more broadly: From T cells, B-cell-depleted T cells, or PBMCs came the material, which was cDNA or gDNA.

Trimming took 0 bases from V and 7 from J, leaving 17 bases between them. Germline V CDR1 and CDR2: SGHNT, YYREEE (reference sequence). The CDR3 covers 16 residues. In the original processing: Reference gene primer amplification gave nucleated cell count estimates. Measured with immunoSEQ multiplex PCR; TCRdb has only the in-frame clones, and not every one. V and J calls and clone size follow that table, whereas D and trimming were derived from the DNA. The table lists 500,000 or so clones, 87% of them singletons, with under 0.85% in the top ten. Participants spanned ages 18 to 89 years and resided in over 20 US areas.

V usage is TRBV5-4 and J usage is TRBJ2-1; D is perhaps TRBD2 (5 bases). Sequences were obtained from PBMCs or T cells enriched from blood (not recorded which). This TCR was sampled from a young woman who had recovered from COVID-19. The CDR3 nucleotides read TGTGCCAGCAGCTTGGCCACGGGTAGCGCTCGGAATGAGCAGTTCTTC. As protein: CASSLATGSARNEQFF.